The sequence of this TCR beta chain was determined in a study of PD-1 blockade in classical Hodgkin lymphoma (dated by TCRdb to the early 2020s). About the full investigation: Nivolumab dosing was 3 mg/kg intravenously every 2 weeks, continuing until either disease progression or unacceptable toxicity. The study used CyTOF and TCR beta sequencing to define a peripheral blood immune signature of response to PD-1 blockade in classical Hodgkin lymphoma. The study at large found these results: Trial patients with a complete response had baseline diversity similar to that of newly diagnosed patients, while partial responders and progressors had significantly lower diversity. By C4D1, a significant rise was seen in CD4+ TCR diversity but not in CD8+ TCR diversity (p=0.0027 vs p=0.16), and the rise was most apparent among complete responders (p=0.02). Baseline TCR diversity was reported to be lower in newly diagnosed patients than in healthy donors, and even lower in relapsed/refractory patients. The study covered only a single clinical trial cohort, and the causes of the repertoire differences, possibly disease activity or prior therapy, were still not defined. Lower diversity was observed in patients in whom nivolumab was started less than 1 year after ASCT, and these patients were excluded from later analyses so that confounding by immune reconstitution would be avoided.

The Qiagen DNeasy kit was used to extract genomic DNA from unsorted PBMCs and from the negatively selected CD4+ and CD8+ fractions. TCR beta CDR3 regions were amplified by immunoSEQ multiplex PCR using primers annealing to V and J segments. Amplification bias was minimized using a synthetic immune receptor repertoire, and residual bias was removed computationally after sequencing. The authors processed their data as follows. Custom Python scripts were used to quantify repertoire diversity as the Shannon entropy index. The unsorted, CD4+ and CD8+ repertoires were each analyzed separately, with the exception of combined analyses, where CD4+ and CD8+ sequences were merged in silico. Clonal expansion was defined as at least a 2-fold frequency increase after treatment relative to C1D1, with a pseudocount of 0.5 for undetected baseline clones. Clones with 0 or 1 copy at C1D1 were defined as singleton clones, while clones with 2 or more copies were defined as non-singleton clones. By matching protein sequences in sorted samples from the same patient, clones expanded in unsorted samples were annotated as CD4+, CD8+ or unknown. Wilcoxon tests were applied to paired samples to test diversity changes from C1D1 to C4D1. TCRdb retrieved this table from immuneACCESS and kept in-frame rearrangements only. Not all clones are present; in checked studies, unresolved V genes account for under half, and no reason is known for the remainder. For V, J and clone size, that table is used; D and trimming come from the DNA. This sample comprises around 60,000 clones, less than 95% of them detected only once. The top ten clonotypes cover about 9.3% of the sample.

Explained via the paper, the time point label denotes: cycle 4 day 1 (C4D1), after less than 7 weeks of nivolumab. Every trial patient had relapsed after autologous stem cell transplantation, and cohorts A, B and C differed in prior brentuximab vedotin exposure. A total of 56 patients with relapsed/refractory classical Hodgkin lymphoma made up the trial cohort, and each patient's best overall response was complete response, partial response or progressive disease. Trial patients were treated with single-agent nivolumab in the multi-cohort phase II CheckMate 205 trial. An independent review committee assessed best overall response by applying the 2007 International Working Group response criteria. Trial PBMCs were collected just before the start of nivolumab (C1D1) and during therapy at cycle 2 day 1 and cycle 4 day 1. After peripheral blood was drawn into 8 mL Vacutainer Cell Preparation Tubes, PBMCs were isolated by centrifugation and then cryopreserved.

CDR1 SNHLY and CDR2 FYNNEI were looked up in the germline V gene. The CDR3 holds 12 amino acids from the cysteine to the phenylalanine. Of all the DNA, just the CDR3 is kept, 36 bases in frame from base 1. In regard to this clone: What this receptor recognizes is not known. No much larger clonotype is one base removed from it; base qualities were not supplied.

The source material was peripheral blood mononuclear cells (PBMCs), sampled before the fourth cycle of nivolumab. The sequence links TRBV2 to TRBJ2-5, with the D gene tentatively TRBD1 or TRBD2, based on 5 matching bases in each. The J call is uncertain, as TRBJ2-7 better fits the DNA end. The receptor's source is a human donor with classical Hodgkin lymphoma. The DNA reads TGTGCCAGCAGTGAGGGGGTCTACGAGCAGTACTTC. Translated, it reads CASSEGVYEQYF.